The 21 T cell receptor beta chains listed next were all sequenced from one sample in a study of response to subunit inactivated influenza vaccine. TCRdb redid the calling of the RT-PCR reads with MiXCR, one entry per CDR3 protein. Among more than 450,000 distinct CDR3 sequences listed, 7.5% to 8.5% were seen once. The sample in question was PBMCs from blood, obtained less than 30 months after vaccination. All receptors come from a man aged 50 to 69 who received an inactivated influenza vaccine.

This clonotype was picked up many times. This chain connects TRBV20-1 to TRBJ2-7; no reliable D call. The CDR3 spans 13 residues. The V gene's germline CDR1 is DFQATT and CDR2 SNEGSKA (reference sequence). V was cut by 5 bases and J by 1 base, with 12 bases left in between. The CDR3 protein is CSAASTRSYEQYF. The CDR3 bases are TGCAGTGCTGCTTCTACCAGGTCCTACGAGCAGTACTTC.

This clonotype showed up many times. The gene calls are TRBV20-1 and TRBJ2-5; 11 bases match TRBD2. From germline, CDR1 is DFQATT and CDR2 SNEGSKA (reference sequence). The CDR3 extends over 14 amino acids. Trimming took 5 bases from V and 5 from J; bases not matched to a gene: 7. Written as DNA, the CDR3 is TGCAGTGCTCCCCGACTAGCGGGACGCGAGACCCAGTACTTC. It translates to CSAPRLAGRETQYF.

Comment on this clonotype: One end of the junction is discordant with germline, which a read error may explain. The genes are TRBV20-1 and TRBJ2-7; 12 nucleotides align to TRBD1. The CDR3 spans 15 residues. Germline-derived CDR1 and CDR2 are DFQATT and SNEGSKA (reference sequence). CDR3 protein: CCARAGTGGGYEQYF. For the CDR3, the DNA is TGCTGTGCCCGAGCCGGGACAGGGGGCGGTTACGAGCAGTACTTC.

This clonotype has just a few counts. This chain connects TRBV2 to TRBJ1-1; TRBD1 is a possible D gene (5 bases). V shed 7 bases and J shed 1 base, with 19 bases lying between them. CDR1 SNHLY and CDR2 FYNNEI come from the germline V gene. The CDR3 consists of 16 residues. The CDR3 DNA is TGTGCCAGCAACGCCGGGGACCATAGGGGGAACACTGAAGCTTTCTTT. Encoded protein: CASNAGDHRGNTEAFF.

Turning to this clonotype: This may arise from a read error, as a much more abundant clone is one base away. This chain uses TRBV28 with TRBJ2-7, with 8 positions matching TRBD2. Germline CDR1 and CDR2: MDHEN and SYDVKM. Trimming removed 8 bases from V and 3 bases from J; junction bases left unmatched: 12. This CDR3 region has 15 residues. The CDR3 loop is CASAISGGNRYEQYF. CDR3 coding DNA: TGTGCCAGCGCTATAAGCGGGGGAAACCGCTACGAGCAGTACTTC.

This clonotype came up many times. The chain has TRBV29-1 and TRBJ2-7, with 8 bases that match TRBD2. The V segment lost 3 bases and the J segment 1 base; nucleotides outside the gene matches: 5. The germline gives CDR1 SQVTM, CDR2 ANQGSEA. The CDR3 runs to 14 residues. CDR3 coding DNA: TGCAGCGTTGAGGGTCTAGCGGGTTCCTACGAGCAGTACTTC. Residues: CSVEGLAGSYEQYF.

The rearrangement uses TRBV25-1 and TRBJ1-4; D is undetermined. The CDR3 totals 14 residues. V shed 7 bases and J shed 6 bases, with 15 bases lying between them. Germline V CDR1 and CDR2: MGHDK, SYGVNS. This CDR3 is CASTARDSHEKLFF. CDR3 nucleotides: TGTGCCAGCACCGCAAGGGATAGTCATGAAAAACTGTTTTTT.

This clonotype has a handful of counts. The chain is built from TRBV6-2 or TRBV6-3 and TRBJ1-2, with a weak D call TRBD1 (6 bases). The length of the CDR3 is 15 residues. Germline values: CDR1 MNHEY, CDR2 SVGEGT. The germline V and J ends were trimmed by 5 bases and 0 bases, with 13 bases remaining between them. The DNA of the CDR3 is TGTGCCAGCAGTAACGGACAGACCGCTAACTATGGCTACACCTTC. Amino acids: CASSNGQTANYGYTF.

There are many counts of this clonotype. The CDR3 DNA reads as TGTGCCAGCAGCCAAGGACTTCTCTCTGGGGCCAACGTCCTGACTTTC. Translating it yields CASSQGLLSGANVLTF. The genes are TRBV3-1 and TRBJ2-6; D remains ambiguous. The CDR3 consists of 16 residues. The V gene's germline CDR1 is LGHDT and CDR2 YNNKEL (reference sequence). V lost 1 base and J lost 0, with 7 bases in between.

The J gene is TRBJ2-3, the V gene TRBV28, with TRBD2 matching 8 bases. Looked up from germline, CDR1 is MDHEN and CDR2 is SYDVKM. The CDR3 sequence is 16 residues long. V shed 5 bases, J shed 4 bases, and the junction held 11 bases outside the gene matches. CDR3 DNA sequence: TGTGCCAGCAGTAGCGGGGCGGGGGGAAGGTCAGATACGCAGTATTTT. Its translation is CASSSGAGGRSDTQYF.

This chain joins TRBV5-1 and TRBJ2-3; D may be TRBD2 (5 bases). The germline gives CDR1 SGHRS, CDR2 YFSETQ. V dropped 1 base and J dropped 2 bases, with 8 bases sitting between them. CDR3 length: 14 residues. DNA of the CDR3: TGCGCCAGCAGCTTGTACGGGAACACAGATACGCAGTATTTT. This encodes CASSLYGNTDTQYF.

This clonotype was found a few times. The chain has TRBV5-1 and TRBJ2-7; possible D gene TRBD2, 5 bases. Trimming took 0 bases from V and 6 from J, leaving 16 bases between them. This CDR3 region has 15 residues. Germline V gene lookup returns CDR1 SGHRS and CDR2 YFSETQ. CDR3 region: CASSLDGSVRVEQYF. Here the CDR3 DNA reads TGCGCCAGCAGCTTGGACGGTAGCGTAAGGGTCGAGCAGTACTTC.

In its sample, this clonotype was seen many times. This chain connects TRBV5-1 to TRBJ2-2, with a tentative D call TRBD2 (5 bases). CDR3 length: 14 amino acids. The V gene lost 6 bases and the J gene lost 6 bases, with 15 bases spanning the gap. CDR1 is SGHRS, CDR2 YFSETQ, per germline. CDR3 coding DNA: TGCGCCAGCACTCTTTTAGGGAGTTCCGGGGAGCTGTTTTTT. Protein product: CASTLLGSSGELFF.

The chain uses TRBV27 and TRBJ2-5; 7 bases are a match to TRBD1. Germline V gene data show CDR1 as MNHEY and CDR2 as SMNVEV (reference sequence). V lost 4 bases to trimming and J lost 7 bases; unmatched junction nucleotides: 9. The CDR3 length is 14 residues. DNA of the CDR3: TGTGCCAGCAGTTCCGAAACAGGGGCGGGGACCCAGTACTTC. Its translation is CASSSETGAGTQYF.

This chain joins TRBV7-2 and TRBJ2-3, with 7 bases matching TRBD2. J was trimmed by 1 base and V by 0 bases; bases with no gene match: 7. Germline V gives CDR1 SGHTA, CDR2 FQGNSA. The CDR3 spans 17 residues. The CDR3 nucleotides read TGTGCCAGCAGCTTAGCGAGTCTAGCGGACCGCACAGATACGCAGTATTTT. It translates to CASSLASLADRTDTQYF.

The chain joins TRBV12-3 or TRBV12-4 to TRBJ2-3, with 9 bases lining up with TRBD2. The CDR3 loop spans 16 amino acids. V lost 6 bases to trimming and J lost 0 bases; unmatched junction nucleotides: 7. The CDR3 reads CASSDRLAASTDTQYF. CDR3 nucleotide sequence: TGTGCCAGCAGCGACCGACTAGCGGCTAGCACAGATACGCAGTATTTT.

In this sample, this clonotype turned up a few times. The CDR3 sequence: CASRYPGLGKGEQFF. The DNA for the CDR3 is TGTGCCAGCAGGTACCCGGGACTAGGAAAGGGTGAGCAGTTCTTC. The chain combines TRBV7-2 with TRBJ2-1; TRBD2 aligns across 8 bases. CDR1 and CDR2 (germline): SGHTA, FQGNSA. CDR3 size: 15 residues. Trimming at V came to 6 bases and at J to 9 bases, leaving 13 bases not matched to a gene.

The chain joins TRBV9 to TRBJ2-1; D may correspond to TRBD1 or TRBD2 (6 bases each). Germline V gene lookup returns CDR1 SGDLS and CDR2 YYNGEE. This CDR3 contains 14 residues. V lost 3 bases to trimming and J lost 5 bases, with 12 bases between them. The CDR3 DNA reads as TGTGCCAGCAGCGAGGGGGGCCTGAACAATGAGCAGTTCTTC. Translating it yields CASSEGGLNNEQFF.

This clonotype came up many times. This chain uses TRBV4-1 with TRBJ1-5; D is perhaps TRBD1 (5 bases). Germline CDR1 and CDR2: MGHRA and YSYEKL. The CDR3 length is 14 residues. Trimming pared 4 bases from V and 4 bases from J, leaving 11 bases between. The CDR3 DNA reads TGCGCCAGCAGCCGGCAGGGAGGTAATCAGCCCCAGCATTTT. It specifies CASSRQGGNQPQHF.

V and J are TRBV29-1 and TRBJ1-5; D remains ambiguous. Germline V gene sequence: CDR1 SQVTM, CDR2 ANQGSEA. This CDR3 comprises 13 residues. With 3 bases removed from V and 0 bases from J, the gap between germline ends came to 6 bases. The CDR3 DNA reads as TGCAGCGTTGAGACGGATAGCAATCAGCCCCAGCATTTT. Amino acid sequence: CSVETDSNQPQHF.

This clonotype was seen more than once but under ten times. The V and J genes are TRBV7-2 and TRBJ2-5, with D unclear. Per the germline V gene, CDR1 is SGHTA and CDR2 is FQGNSA. V lost 7 bases and J lost 2, with 5 bases in between. This CDR3 has 11 residues. This chain's CDR3 is CASTRQETQYF. The CDR3 coding sequence is TGTGCCAGCACCAGGCAAGAGACCCAGTACTTC.